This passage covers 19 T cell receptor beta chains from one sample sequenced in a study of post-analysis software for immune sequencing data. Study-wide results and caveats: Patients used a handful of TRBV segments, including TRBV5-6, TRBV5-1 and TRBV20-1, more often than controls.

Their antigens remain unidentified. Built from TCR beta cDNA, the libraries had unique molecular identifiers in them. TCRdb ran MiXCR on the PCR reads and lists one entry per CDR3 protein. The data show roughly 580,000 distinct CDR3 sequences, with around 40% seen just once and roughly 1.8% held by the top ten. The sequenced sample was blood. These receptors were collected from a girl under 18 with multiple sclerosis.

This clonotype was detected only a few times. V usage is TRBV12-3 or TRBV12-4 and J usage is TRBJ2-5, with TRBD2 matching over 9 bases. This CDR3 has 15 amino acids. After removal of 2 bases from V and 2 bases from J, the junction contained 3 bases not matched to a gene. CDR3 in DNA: TGTGCCAGCAGTTTACGGCTAGCGGGGCAAGAGACCCAGTACTTC. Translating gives CASSLRLAGQETQYF.

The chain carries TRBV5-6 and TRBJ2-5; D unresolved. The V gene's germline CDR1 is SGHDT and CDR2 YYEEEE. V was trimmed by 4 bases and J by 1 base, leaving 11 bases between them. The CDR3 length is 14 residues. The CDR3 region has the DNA TGTGCCAGCAGCCAAAAGCCAGGCCAAGAGACCCAGTACTTC. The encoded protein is CASSQKPGQETQYF. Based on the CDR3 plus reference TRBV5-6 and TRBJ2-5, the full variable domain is DAGVTQSPTHLIKTRGQQVTLRCSPKSGHDTVSWYQQALGQGPQFIFQYYEEEERQRGNFPDRFSGHQFPNYSSELNVNALLLGDSALYLCASSQKPGQETQYFGPGTRLLVL.

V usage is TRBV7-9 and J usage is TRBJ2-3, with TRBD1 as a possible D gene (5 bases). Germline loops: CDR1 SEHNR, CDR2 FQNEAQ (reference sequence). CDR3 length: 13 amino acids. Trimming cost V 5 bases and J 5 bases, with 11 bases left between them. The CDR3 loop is CASSRQGVDTQYF. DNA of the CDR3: TGTGCCAGCAGCCGACAAGGGGTAGATACGCAGTATTTT.

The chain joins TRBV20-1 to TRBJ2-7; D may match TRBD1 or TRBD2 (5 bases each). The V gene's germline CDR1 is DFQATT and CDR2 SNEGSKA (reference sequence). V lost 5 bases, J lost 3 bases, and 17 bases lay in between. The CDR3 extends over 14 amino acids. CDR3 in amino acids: CSAATGTQIYEQYF. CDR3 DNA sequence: TGCAGTGCTGCCACCGGGACGCAAATCTACGAGCAGTACTTC.

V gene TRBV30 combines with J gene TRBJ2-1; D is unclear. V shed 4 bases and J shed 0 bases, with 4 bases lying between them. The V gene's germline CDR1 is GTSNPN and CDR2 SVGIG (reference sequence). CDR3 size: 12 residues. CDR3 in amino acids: CAWTSSYNEQFF. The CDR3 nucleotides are TGTGCCTGGACCTCCTCCTACAATGAGCAGTTCTTC.

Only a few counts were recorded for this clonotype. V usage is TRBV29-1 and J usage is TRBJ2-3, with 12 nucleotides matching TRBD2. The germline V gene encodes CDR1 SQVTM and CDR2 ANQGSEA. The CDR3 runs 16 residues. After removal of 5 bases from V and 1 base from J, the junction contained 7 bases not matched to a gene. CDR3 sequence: CSVSSGRALGTDTQYF. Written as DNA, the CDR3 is TGCAGCGTTTCTAGCGGGAGGGCCCTCGGCACAGATACGCAGTATTTT.

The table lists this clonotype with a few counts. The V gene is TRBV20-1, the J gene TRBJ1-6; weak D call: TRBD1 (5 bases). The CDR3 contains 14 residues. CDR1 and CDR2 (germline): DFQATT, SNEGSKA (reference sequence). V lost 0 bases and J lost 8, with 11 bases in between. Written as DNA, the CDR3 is TGCAGTGCTAGAGAAGGGGTCATCCATTCACCCCTCCACTTT. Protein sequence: CSAREGVIHSPLHF.

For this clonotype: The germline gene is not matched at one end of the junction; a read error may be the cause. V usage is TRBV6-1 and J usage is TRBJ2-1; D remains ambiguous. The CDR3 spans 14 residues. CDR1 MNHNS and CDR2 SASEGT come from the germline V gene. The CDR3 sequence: CASSEAKFYNVQFF. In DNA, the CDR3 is TGTGCCAGCAGTGAAGCGAAGTTCTACAATGTGCAGTTCTTC.

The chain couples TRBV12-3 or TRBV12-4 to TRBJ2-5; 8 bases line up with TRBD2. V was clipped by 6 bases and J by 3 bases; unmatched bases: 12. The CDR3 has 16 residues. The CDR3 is CASRPSPGRAEETQYF. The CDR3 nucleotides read TGTGCCAGCAGGCCCTCCCCCGGGAGGGCCGAAGAGACCCAGTACTTC.

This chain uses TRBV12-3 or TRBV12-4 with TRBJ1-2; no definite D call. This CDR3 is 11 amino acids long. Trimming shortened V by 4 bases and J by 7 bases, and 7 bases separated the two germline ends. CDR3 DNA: TGTGCCAGCAGTTCACTAGTTGGCTACACCTTC. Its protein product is CASSSLVGYTF.

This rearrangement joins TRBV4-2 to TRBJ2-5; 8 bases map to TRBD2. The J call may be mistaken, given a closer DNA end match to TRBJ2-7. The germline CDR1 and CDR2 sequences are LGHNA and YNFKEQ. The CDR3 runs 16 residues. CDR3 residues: CASSQDAGGPSYEQYF. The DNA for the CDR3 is TGTGCCAGCAGCCAAGATGCGGGAGGACCTAGCTACGAGCAGTACTTC.

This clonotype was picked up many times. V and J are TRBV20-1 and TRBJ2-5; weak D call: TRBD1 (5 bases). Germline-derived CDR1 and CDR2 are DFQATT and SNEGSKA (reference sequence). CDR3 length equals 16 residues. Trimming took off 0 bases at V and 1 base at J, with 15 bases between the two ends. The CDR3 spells CSARDWGNALQETQYF. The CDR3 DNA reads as TGCAGTGCTAGAGATTGGGGCAACGCCCTCCAAGAGACCCAGTACTTC.

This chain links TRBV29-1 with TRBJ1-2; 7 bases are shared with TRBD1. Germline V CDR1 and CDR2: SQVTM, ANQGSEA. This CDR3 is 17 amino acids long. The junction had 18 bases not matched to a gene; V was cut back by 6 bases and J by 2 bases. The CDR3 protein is CSVPKTTGYFLNYGYTF. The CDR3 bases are TGCAGCGTACCCAAAACGACAGGGTACTTTTTAAACTATGGCTACACCTTC.

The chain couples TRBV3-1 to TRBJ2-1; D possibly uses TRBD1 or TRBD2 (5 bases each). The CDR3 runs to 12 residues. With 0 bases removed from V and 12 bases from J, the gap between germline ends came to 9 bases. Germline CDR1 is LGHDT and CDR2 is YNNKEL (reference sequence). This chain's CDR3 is CASSQEGVLQFF. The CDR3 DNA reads TGTGCCAGCAGCCAAGAGGGGGTCTTGCAGTTCTTC.

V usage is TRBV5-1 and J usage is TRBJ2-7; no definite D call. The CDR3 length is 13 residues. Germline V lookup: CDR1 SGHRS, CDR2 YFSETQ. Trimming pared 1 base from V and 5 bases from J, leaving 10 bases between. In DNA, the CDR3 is TGCGCCAGCAGCTTGTTCCTTGGGGACGAGCAGTACTTC. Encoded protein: CASSLFLGDEQYF.

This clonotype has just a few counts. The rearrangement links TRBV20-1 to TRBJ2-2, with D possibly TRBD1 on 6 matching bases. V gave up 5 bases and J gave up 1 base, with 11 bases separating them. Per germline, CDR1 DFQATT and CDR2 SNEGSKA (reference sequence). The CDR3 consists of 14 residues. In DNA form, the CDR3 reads TGCAGTGCTGTCAAGACAGGGAACACCGGGGAGCTGTTTTTT. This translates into CSAVKTGNTGELFF.

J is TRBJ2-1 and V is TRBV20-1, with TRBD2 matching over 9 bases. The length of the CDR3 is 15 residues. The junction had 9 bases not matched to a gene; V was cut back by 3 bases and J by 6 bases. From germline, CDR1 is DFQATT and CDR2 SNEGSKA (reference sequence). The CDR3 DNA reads TGCAGTGCTAGGATAGCGGGGGAGCCTTTCAATGAGCAGTTCTTC. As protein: CSARIAGEPFNEQFF.

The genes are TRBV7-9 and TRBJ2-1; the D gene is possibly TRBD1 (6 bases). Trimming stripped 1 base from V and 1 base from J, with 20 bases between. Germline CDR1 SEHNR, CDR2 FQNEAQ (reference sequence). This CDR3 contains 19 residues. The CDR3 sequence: CASSLERDPDRRSYNEQFF. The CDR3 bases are TGTGCCAGCAGCTTAGAGAGAGACCCGGACAGAAGGTCCTACAATGAGCAGTTCTTC.

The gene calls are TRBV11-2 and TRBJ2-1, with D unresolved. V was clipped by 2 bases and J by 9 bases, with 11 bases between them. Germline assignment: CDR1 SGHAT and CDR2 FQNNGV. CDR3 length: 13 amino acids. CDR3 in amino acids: CASSLSEAGEQFF. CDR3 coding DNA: TGTGCCAGCAGCTTAAGTGAGGCCGGTGAGCAGTTCTTC.